Listed below are T cell receptor beta chains from one sample, sequenced in a study of T cell repertoires in cytomegalovirus infection. Their cognate antigens are unknown. In TCRdb, the reads were re-called with MiXCR into one record per CDR3 protein. The sample contains approximately 300,000 distinct CDR3 sequences, 25% to 30% of which appear only once. This sample comprised cultured PBMCs, obtained from culture after CMV antigen stimulation. All receptors come from a human donor in good health (CMV status not recorded). Some clones in this sample may be carry-over from other donors' samples. Both conserved end residues are part of each CDR3. The order of the fields is clone size, D gene, J gene, V gene, CDR3 DNA, CDR3 protein. D genes are given only for firm matches. Where a row states a size, it is once, few, many or the class of an expanded clone; other rows omit it.

abundance: few; d_gene: NA; j_gene: TRBJ2-1; v_gene: TRBV29-1; CDR3nt: TGCAGCGTTGCCCAGCGGATCTCCTACAATGAGCAGTTCTTC; CDR3aa: CSVAQRISYNEQFF
abundance: NA; d_gene: NA; j_gene: TRBJ1-5; v_gene: TRBV4-2; CDR3nt: TGTGCCAGCAGCCGGATGACTGCTGATCAGCCCCAGCATTTT; CDR3aa: CASSRMTADQPQHF
abundance: NA; d_gene: NA; j_gene: TRBJ2-2; v_gene: TRBV26; CDR3nt: TGTGCCAGCAGCTCATCGGGGCAGGGCGTCGGGGAGCTGTTTTTT; CDR3aa: CASSSSGQGVGELFF
abundance: many; d_gene: TRBD1; j_gene: TRBJ2-1; v_gene: TRBV7-2; CDR3nt: TGTGCCAGCAGCCGTGACAGGGGGTCCTACAATGAGCAGTTCTTC; CDR3aa: CASSRDRGSYNEQFF
abundance: NA; d_gene: NA; j_gene: TRBJ2-5; v_gene: TRBV7-9; CDR3nt: TGTGCCAGCAGCTTAGTCCCGAAGGACCAAGAGACCCAGTACTTC; CDR3aa: CASSLVPKDQETQYF
abundance: NA; d_gene: NA; j_gene: TRBJ2-7; v_gene: TRBV5-1; CDR3nt: TGCGCCAGCAGCTTGGTTCGGGGTGGGAGCTACGAGCAGTACTTC; CDR3aa: CASSLVRGGSYEQYF
abundance: many; d_gene: TRBD1; j_gene: TRBJ2-2; v_gene: TRBV7-6; CDR3nt: TGTGCCAGCAGCTTATCCCCGACGAGACAGGGGAGGAACACCGGGGAGCTGTTTTTT; CDR3aa: CASSLSPTRQGRNTGELFF
abundance: many; d_gene: NA; j_gene: TRBJ1-1; v_gene: TRBV7-8; CDR3nt: TGTGCCAGCAGCTTAGCGTCCGGAGTCGGGGGCACTGAAGCTTTCTTT; CDR3aa: CASSLASGVGGTEAFF
abundance: few; d_gene: NA; j_gene: TRBJ1-2; v_gene: TRBV5-3; CDR3nt: TGTGCCAGCAGCTTCGCTGACGGTTTCGGCTACACCTTC; CDR3aa: CASSFADGFGYTF
abundance: NA; d_gene: NA; j_gene: TRBJ2-7; v_gene: TRBV5-4; CDR3nt: TGTGCCAGCAGCTTTGGAGACAGAAGCGAGCAGTACTTC; CDR3aa: CASSFGDRSEQYF
abundance: few; d_gene: TRBD2; j_gene: TRBJ2-1; v_gene: TRBV7-3; CDR3nt: TGTGCCAGCAGCTTATCAGGTGCGGGAGCCTACTCCTACAATGAGCAGTTCTTC; CDR3aa: CASSLSGAGAYSYNEQFF
abundance: few; d_gene: TRBD2; j_gene: TRBJ2-1; v_gene: TRBV27; CDR3nt: TGTGCCAGCAGTGTCGGGCGGGAGGGGTACAATGAGCAGTTCTTC; CDR3aa: CASSVGREGYNEQFF
abundance: NA; d_gene: NA; j_gene: TRBJ1-6; v_gene: TRBV7-1; CDR3nt: TGTGCCAGCACCGCAGGGCCAGGGCAAGGTTCACCCCTCCACTTT; CDR3aa: CASTAGPGQGSPLHF
abundance: NA; d_gene: TRBD2; j_gene: TRBJ2-2; v_gene: TRBV28; CDR3nt: TGTGCCAGCAGTTCCCCATGGACTAGCGGGAGGGGGTACACCGGGGAGCTGTTTTTT; CDR3aa: CASSSPWTSGRGYTGELFF
abundance: NA; d_gene: NA; j_gene: TRBJ1-1; v_gene: TRBV6-1; CDR3nt: TGTGCCAGCAGTGATAATATCGGCCGGGTGGCTTTCTTT; CDR3aa: CASSDNIGRVAFF
abundance: few; d_gene: TRBD1; j_gene: TRBJ2-3; v_gene: TRBV7-9; CDR3nt: TGTGCCAGCAGCTTAGCGGACAGGGGGCTGACAGATACGCAGTATTTT; CDR3aa: CASSLADRGLTDTQYF